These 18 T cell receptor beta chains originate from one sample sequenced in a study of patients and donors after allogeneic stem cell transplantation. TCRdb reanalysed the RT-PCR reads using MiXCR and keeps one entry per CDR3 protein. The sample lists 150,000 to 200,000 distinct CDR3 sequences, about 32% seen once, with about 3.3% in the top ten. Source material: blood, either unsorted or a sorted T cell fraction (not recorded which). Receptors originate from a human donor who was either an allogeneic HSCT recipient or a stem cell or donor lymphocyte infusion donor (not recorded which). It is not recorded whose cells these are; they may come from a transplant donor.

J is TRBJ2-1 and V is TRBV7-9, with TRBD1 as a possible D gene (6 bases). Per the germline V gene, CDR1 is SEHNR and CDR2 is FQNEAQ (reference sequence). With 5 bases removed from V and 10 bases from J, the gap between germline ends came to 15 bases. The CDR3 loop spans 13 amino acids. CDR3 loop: CASSARDGGEQFF. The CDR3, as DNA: TGTGCCAGCAGCGCCCGAGATGGGGGCGAGCAGTTCTTC.

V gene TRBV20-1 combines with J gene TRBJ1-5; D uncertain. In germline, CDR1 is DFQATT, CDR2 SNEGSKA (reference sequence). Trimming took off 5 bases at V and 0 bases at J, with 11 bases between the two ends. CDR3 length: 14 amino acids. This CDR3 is CSAPGNYSNQPQHF. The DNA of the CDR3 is TGCAGTGCTCCGGGGAATTATAGCAATCAGCCCCAGCATTTT.

Here the CDR3 DNA reads TGCAGTGCTAGCCGGGACAGGGCCTACGAGCAGTACTTC. Its protein is CSASRDRAYEQYF. The chain links TRBV20-1 to TRBJ2-7; 9 nucleotides line up with TRBD1. This CDR3 is 13 amino acids long. V lost 3 bases and J lost 2; bases outside the gene matches: 2. The V gene's germline CDR1 is DFQATT and CDR2 SNEGSKA (reference sequence).

The CDR3 spells CSAFLGPGEQYF. In DNA form, the CDR3 reads TGCAGTGCTTTCTTGGGACCGGGTGAGCAGTACTTC. The J gene is TRBJ2-7, the V gene TRBV20-1; possibly TRBD1 or TRBD2 for D (5 bases each). This CDR3 is built from 12 residues. Germline V CDR1 and CDR2: DFQATT, SNEGSKA (reference sequence). Trimming left V 5 bases short and J 7 bases short, with 15 bases between.

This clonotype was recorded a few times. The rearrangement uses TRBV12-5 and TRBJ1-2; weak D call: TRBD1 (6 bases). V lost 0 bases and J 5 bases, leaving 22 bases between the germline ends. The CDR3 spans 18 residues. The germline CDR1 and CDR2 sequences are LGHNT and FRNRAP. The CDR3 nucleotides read TGTGCTAGTGGTTTGGTCTCCCCTACAGGGACCCCCCCTTATGGCTACACCTTC. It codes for CASGLVSPTGTPPYGYTF.

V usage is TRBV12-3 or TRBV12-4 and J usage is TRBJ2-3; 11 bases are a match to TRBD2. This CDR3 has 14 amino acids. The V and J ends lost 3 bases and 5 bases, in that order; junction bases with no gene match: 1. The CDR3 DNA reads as TGTGCCAGCAGTTTTAGCGGGAGGGGAGATACGCAGTATTTT. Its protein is CASSFSGRGDTQYF.

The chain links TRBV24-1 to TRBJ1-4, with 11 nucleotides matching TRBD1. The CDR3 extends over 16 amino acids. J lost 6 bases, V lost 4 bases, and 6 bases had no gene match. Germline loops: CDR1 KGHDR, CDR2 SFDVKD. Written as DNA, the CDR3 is TGTGCCACCAGTGACCCCGGACAGGGGGCATATGAAAAACTGTTTTTT. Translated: CATSDPGQGAYEKLFF.

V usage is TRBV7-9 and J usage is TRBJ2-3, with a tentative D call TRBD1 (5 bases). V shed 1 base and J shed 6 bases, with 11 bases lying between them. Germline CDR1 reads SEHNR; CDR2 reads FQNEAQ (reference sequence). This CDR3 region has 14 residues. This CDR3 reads CASSLDGPGDTQYF. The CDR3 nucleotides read TGTGCCAGCAGCTTAGACGGTCCAGGGGATACGCAGTATTTT.

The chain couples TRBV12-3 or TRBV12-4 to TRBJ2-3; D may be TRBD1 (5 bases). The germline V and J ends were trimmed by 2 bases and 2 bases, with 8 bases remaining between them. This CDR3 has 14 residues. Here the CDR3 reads CASSLRGDTDTQYF. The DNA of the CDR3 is TGTGCCAGCAGTTTAAGGGGTGACACAGATACGCAGTATTTT.

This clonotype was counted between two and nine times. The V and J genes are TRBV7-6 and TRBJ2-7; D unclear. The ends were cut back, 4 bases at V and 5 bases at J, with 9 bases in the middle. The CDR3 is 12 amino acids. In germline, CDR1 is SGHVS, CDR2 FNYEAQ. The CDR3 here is CASSSAVDEQYF. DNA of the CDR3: TGTGCCAGCAGCTCTGCTGTAGACGAGCAGTACTTC.

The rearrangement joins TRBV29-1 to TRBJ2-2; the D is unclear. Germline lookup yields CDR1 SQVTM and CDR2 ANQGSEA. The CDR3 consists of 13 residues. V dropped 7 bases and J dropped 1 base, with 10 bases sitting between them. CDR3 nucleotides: TGCAGCGCTACGCATAGGAACACCGGGGAGCTGTTTTTT. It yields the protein CSATHRNTGELFF.

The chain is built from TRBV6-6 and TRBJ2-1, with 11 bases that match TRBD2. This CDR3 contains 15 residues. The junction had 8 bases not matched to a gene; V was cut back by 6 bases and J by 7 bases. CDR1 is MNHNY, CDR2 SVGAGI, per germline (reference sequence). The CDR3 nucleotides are TGTGCCAGCAGCCCACTAGCGGGGGACTTTAATGAGCAGTTCTTC. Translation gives CASSPLAGDFNEQFF.

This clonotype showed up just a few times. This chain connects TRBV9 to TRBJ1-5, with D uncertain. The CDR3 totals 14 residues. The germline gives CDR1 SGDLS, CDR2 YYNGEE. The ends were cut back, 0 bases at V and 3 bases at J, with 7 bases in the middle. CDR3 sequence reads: CASSVEGINQPQHF. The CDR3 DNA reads TGTGCCAGCAGCGTAGAAGGGATCAATCAGCCCCAGCATTTT.

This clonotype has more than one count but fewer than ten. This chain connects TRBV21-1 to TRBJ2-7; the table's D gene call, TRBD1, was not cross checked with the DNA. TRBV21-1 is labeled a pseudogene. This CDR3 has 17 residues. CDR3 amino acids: CASSTGGSSPISYEQYF. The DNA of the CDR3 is TGTGCCAGCAGCACAGGGGGCAGTTCCCCAATCTCCTACGAGCAGTACTTC.

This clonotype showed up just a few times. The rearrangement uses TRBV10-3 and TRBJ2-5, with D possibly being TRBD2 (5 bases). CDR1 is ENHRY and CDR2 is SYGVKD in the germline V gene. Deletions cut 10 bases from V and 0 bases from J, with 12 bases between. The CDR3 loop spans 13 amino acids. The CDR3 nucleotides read TGTGCCACCTCTGGGGAGTACCAAGAGACCCAGTACTTC. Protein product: CATSGEYQETQYF.

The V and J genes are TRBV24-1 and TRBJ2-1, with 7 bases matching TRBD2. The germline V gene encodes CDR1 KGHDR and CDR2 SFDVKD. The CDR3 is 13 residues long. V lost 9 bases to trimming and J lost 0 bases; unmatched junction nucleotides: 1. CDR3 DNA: TGTGCCACCGGCGGGAGCTCCTACAATGAGCAGTTCTTC. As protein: CATGGSSYNEQFF.

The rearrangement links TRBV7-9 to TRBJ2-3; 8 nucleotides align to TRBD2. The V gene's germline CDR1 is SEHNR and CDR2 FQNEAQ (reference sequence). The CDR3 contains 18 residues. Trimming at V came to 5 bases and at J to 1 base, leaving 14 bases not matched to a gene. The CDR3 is CASSIPWGRREGTDTQYF. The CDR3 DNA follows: TGTGCCAGCAGCATTCCCTGGGGTCGGCGGGAGGGCACAGATACGCAGTATTTT.

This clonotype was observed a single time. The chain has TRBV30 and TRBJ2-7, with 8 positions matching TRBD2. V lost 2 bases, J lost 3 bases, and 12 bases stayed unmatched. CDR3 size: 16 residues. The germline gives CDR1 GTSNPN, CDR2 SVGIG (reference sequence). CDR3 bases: TGTGCCTGGAGTCAAGCGGCCGGGAGGGCCGTCTACGAGCAGTACTTC. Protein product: CAWSQAAGRAVYEQYF.